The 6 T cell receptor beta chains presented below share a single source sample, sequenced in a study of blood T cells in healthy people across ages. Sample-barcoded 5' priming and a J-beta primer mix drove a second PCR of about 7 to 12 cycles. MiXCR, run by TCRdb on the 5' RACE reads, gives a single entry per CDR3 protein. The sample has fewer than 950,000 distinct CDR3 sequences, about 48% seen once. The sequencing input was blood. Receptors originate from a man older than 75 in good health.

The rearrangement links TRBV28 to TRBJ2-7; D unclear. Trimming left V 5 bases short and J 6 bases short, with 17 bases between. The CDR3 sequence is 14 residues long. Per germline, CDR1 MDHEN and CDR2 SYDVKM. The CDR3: CASSQDGTLSEQYF. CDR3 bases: TGTGCCAGCAGTCAAGACGGTACCCTCTCCGAGCAGTACTTC.

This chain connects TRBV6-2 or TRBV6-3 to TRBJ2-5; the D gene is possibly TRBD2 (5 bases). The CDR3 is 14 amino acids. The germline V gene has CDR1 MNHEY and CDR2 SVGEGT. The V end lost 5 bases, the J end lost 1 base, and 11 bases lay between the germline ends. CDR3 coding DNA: TGTGCCAGCAGTCCAACTAGGAGCCAAGAGACCCAGTACTTC. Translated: CASSPTRSQETQYF.

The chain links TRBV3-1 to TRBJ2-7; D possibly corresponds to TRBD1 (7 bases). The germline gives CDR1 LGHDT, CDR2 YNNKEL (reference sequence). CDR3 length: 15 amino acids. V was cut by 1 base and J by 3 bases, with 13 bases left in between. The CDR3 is CASSQVGGGIYEQYF. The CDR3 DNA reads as TGTGCCAGCAGCCAAGTCGGAGGGGGCATCTACGAGCAGTACTTC.

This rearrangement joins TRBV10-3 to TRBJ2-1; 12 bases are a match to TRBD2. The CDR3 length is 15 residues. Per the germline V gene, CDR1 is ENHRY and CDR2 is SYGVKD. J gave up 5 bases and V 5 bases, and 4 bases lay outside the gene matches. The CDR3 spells CAISWGLAGNNEQFF. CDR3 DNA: TGTGCCATCAGTTGGGGACTAGCGGGCAACAATGAGCAGTTCTTC.

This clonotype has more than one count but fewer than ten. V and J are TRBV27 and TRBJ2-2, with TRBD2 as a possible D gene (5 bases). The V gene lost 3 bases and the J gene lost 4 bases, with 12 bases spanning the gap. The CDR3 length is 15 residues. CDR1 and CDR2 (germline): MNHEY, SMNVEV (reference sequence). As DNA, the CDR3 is TGTGCCAGCAGTTTCCTGGACTTTTCCACCGGGGAGCTGTTTTTT. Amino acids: CASSFLDFSTGELFF.

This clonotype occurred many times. The CDR3 region is CASSGATGLASDTQYF. CDR3 bases: TGTGCCAGCAGCGGCGCTACGGGACTAGCGTCAGATACGCAGTATTTT. This chain links TRBV7-2 with TRBJ2-3; 10 bases match TRBD2. The germline V gene encodes CDR1 SGHTA and CDR2 FQGNSA. The J segment lost 4 bases and the V segment lost 5 bases, leaving 9 bases of the junction unmatched. The CDR3 extends over 16 amino acids.